This T cell receptor (beta chain) was profiled in a study of CD8+CD57+ T cells in acquired aplastic anemia. General study results and limits: Patients and healthy controls showed no significant CD8+ Simpson's diversity difference.

Researchers used genomic DNA as the template to profile TCR beta VDJ and CDR3. Via MiXCR, TCRdb re-called the reads, giving one row per CDR3 protein. The table includes just over 200,000 distinct CDR3 sequences, more than 55% detected once. The CDR3 runs to 14 residues. V gave up 6 bases and J gave up 0 bases; unmatched junction bases: 5. From germline, CDR1 is SQVTM and CDR2 ANQGSEA. A remark on this clonotype: What it binds is unknown.

Selection for sequencing was limited to patients who had shown CD8+CD57+ cell expansion by flow cytometry. Severe acquired aplastic anemia was diagnosed in all patients. Receipt of therapy had not occurred in any patient by the time of blood sampling. The chain couples TRBV29-1 to TRBJ2-7, with 10 bases that match TRBD1. The sample consisted of sorted CD4+, CD8+, or CD8+CD57+ T cells (not recorded which) from PBMCs. The TCR comes from a human donor with aplastic anemia. CDR3 sequence: CSVSGTGDSYEQYF. Here the CDR3 DNA reads TGCAGCGTCTCCGGGACAGGGGACTCCTACGAGCAGTACTTC.